The following is a TCR beta chain sequence with its context. Study processing details: Nucleated cell counts were estimated from reference gene primer amplification. The method was immunoSEQ multiplex PCR; TCRdb's version includes in-frame clones alone and lacks a portion of them. From that table come the V and J calls and clone size; the DNA was used to work out D and trimming. The sample records approximately 300,000 clones, about nine tenths being singletons. This entry is derived from a study of blood T cell repertoires in COVID-19. Germline-derived CDR1 and CDR2 are SEHNR and FQNEAQ (reference sequence). The V and J ends lost 5 bases and 1 base, in that order; junction bases with no gene match: 16. The CDR3 sequence is 18 residues long.

This sequence was found in a young man with active or convalescent COVID-19. V gene TRBV7-9 combines with J gene TRBJ2-5; 7 bases align to TRBD1. The specimen sequenced was peripheral blood. The CDR3 here is CASSGTRDRPTVQETQYF. The CDR3 DNA sequence: TGTGCCAGCAGCGGTACCCGGGACAGACCAACCGTCCAAGAGACCCAGTACTTC.